These T cell receptor beta chains were read from a single sample in a study of T cells in Graves' hyperthyroidism and ophthalmopathy. TCRdb used MiXCR to reprocess the multiplex PCR reads, holding one entry per CDR3 protein. This repertoire shows approximately 570,000 distinct CDR3 sequences, roughly 21% found once; its top ten account for over 45%. Sequenced sample: blood. Receptors were obtained from a man aged 35-49 years with Graves' ophthalmopathy. Each CDR3 is given with its conserved first and last residue. A D gene is named only where the DNA matches it firmly. Clone size, where shown, is once, few, many, or a class for clones that have expanded.

clone_size: .
j_call: TRBJ2-1
v_call: TRBV11-2
d_call: .
cdr3_nt: TGTGCCAGCAGCCCTAGCGATTACAATGAGCAGTTCTTC
cdr3_aa: CASSPSDYNEQFF

clone_size: few
j_call: TRBJ2-7
v_call: TRBV7-9
d_call: TRBD2
cdr3_nt: TGTGCCAGCAGCCCCCCGGATGCCGGGACTAGCGGGGGGGCCGATCCCTACGAGCAGTACTTC
cdr3_aa: CASSPPDAGTSGGADPYEQYF

clone_size: .
j_call: TRBJ1-1
v_call: TRBV28
d_call: .
cdr3_nt: TGTGCCAGCAGTTCCGTGGGACGTGGGTCTGAAGCTTTCTTT
cdr3_aa: CASSSVGRGSEAFF

clone_size: many
j_call: TRBJ2-3
v_call: TRBV7-8
d_call: .
cdr3_nt: TGTGCCAGCAGCTTACTAGCTACTTACACAGATACGCAGTATTTT
cdr3_aa: CASSLLATYTDTQYF

clone_size: many
j_call: TRBJ2-2
v_call: TRBV7-8
d_call: .
cdr3_nt: TGTGCCAGCAGCTTAATGGAGGGAAACACCGGGGAGCTGTTTTTT
cdr3_aa: CASSLMEGNTGELFF

clone_size: .
j_call: TRBJ2-2
v_call: TRBV6-6
d_call: .
cdr3_nt: TGTGCCAGCAGTTACTCGAACAGGGTGGCGAACACCGGGGAGCTGTTTTTT
cdr3_aa: CASSYSNRVANTGELFF

clone_size: few
j_call: TRBJ1-5
v_call: TRBV6-2/TRBV6-3
d_call: TRBD1
cdr3_nt: TGTGCCAGCAGTTACAATGTGACAGGGGGCAGCAATCAGCCCCAGCATTTT
cdr3_aa: CASSYNVTGGSNQPQHF

clone_size: .
j_call: TRBJ2-5
v_call: TRBV10-3
d_call: .
cdr3_nt: TGTGCCATCGGAGTAGAGCAGACCCAGTACTTC
cdr3_aa: CAIGVEQTQYF

clone_size: many
j_call: TRBJ2-6
v_call: TRBV12-3/TRBV12-4
d_call: .
cdr3_nt: TGTGCCAGCACTCCGGGGGCTGGGGCCAACGTCCTGACTTTC
cdr3_aa: CASTPGAGANVLTF

clone_size: .
j_call: TRBJ1-4
v_call: TRBV19
d_call: .
cdr3_nt: TGTGCCAGTAGTATTTCCAGGGATAATGAAAAACTGTTTTTT
cdr3_aa: CASSISRDNEKLFF

clone_size: few
j_call: TRBJ2-5
v_call: TRBV7-3
d_call: .
cdr3_nt: TGTGCCAGCAGCCCGAGGGGTAGGGGGGGCCGGGAGACCCAGTACTTC
cdr3_aa: CASSPRGRGGRETQYF

clone_size: .
j_call: TRBJ2-5
v_call: TRBV29-1
d_call: TRBD1
cdr3_nt: TGCAGCGTTGACAGGGGGCGGCAAGAGACCCAGTACTTC
cdr3_aa: CSVDRGRQETQYF

clone_size: .
j_call: TRBJ2-3
v_call: TRBV28
d_call: TRBD2
cdr3_nt: TGTGCCAGCAGTTCCCTCTCGGGAGGAATGCAGTATTTT
cdr3_aa: CASSSLSGGMQYF

clone_size: many
j_call: TRBJ2-1
v_call: TRBV6-1
d_call: .
cdr3_nt: TGTGCCAGCAGGCTCCAGACCAGCTCCTACAATGAGCAGTTCTTC
cdr3_aa: CASRLQTSSYNEQFF

clone_size: few
j_call: TRBJ2-3
v_call: TRBV11-2
d_call: TRBD2
cdr3_nt: TGTGCCAGCAGCGTAGGTGGGACTAGCGGGCCCGAGGGTACGCAGTATTTT
cdr3_aa: CASSVGGTSGPEGTQYF

clone_size: .
j_call: TRBJ1-2
v_call: TRBV4-1
d_call: .
cdr3_nt: TGCGCCAGCAGCCAAGATGGGGTACGGGGTCTTTCATATGGCTACACCTTC
cdr3_aa: CASSQDGVRGLSYGYTF

clone_size: .
j_call: TRBJ2-2
v_call: TRBV10-3
d_call: .
cdr3_nt: TGTGCCATTTACAGGGAAAACACCGGGGAGCTGTTTTTT
cdr3_aa: CAIYRENTGELFF

clone_size: many
j_call: TRBJ2-1
v_call: TRBV20-1
d_call: .
cdr3_nt: TGCAGTGCTAGACGGATAGCTCGGAATGAGCAGTTCTTC
cdr3_aa: CSARRIARNEQFF

clone_size: few
j_call: TRBJ1-4
v_call: TRBV11-2
d_call: .
cdr3_nt: TGTGCCAGCAGCTCGTCGATAGTTTCAACTAATGAAAAACTGTTTTTT
cdr3_aa: CASSSSIVSTNEKLFF

clone_size: .
j_call: TRBJ2-6
v_call: TRBV9
d_call: TRBD1
cdr3_nt: TGTGCCAGCAGCGCTGGGGACAGGGGGACTGGGGCCAACGTCCTGACTTTC
cdr3_aa: CASSAGDRGTGANVLTF

clone_size: .
j_call: TRBJ2-7
v_call: TRBV5-1
d_call: .
cdr3_nt: TGCGCCAGCAGCAAGATGGCCGACTCCTACGAGCAGTACTTC
cdr3_aa: CASSKMADSYEQYF

clone_size: few
j_call: TRBJ2-1
v_call: TRBV14
d_call: TRBD2
cdr3_nt: TGTGCCAGCAGTCTCGGGAGGTCGCTTTACAATGAGCAGTTCTTC
cdr3_aa: CASSLGRSLYNEQFF

clone_size: .
j_call: TRBJ2-3
v_call: TRBV6-2/TRBV6-3
d_call: .
cdr3_nt: TGTGCCAGCAGTTGGGACCCCCGCAGGGATCAAGATACGCAGTATTTT
cdr3_aa: CASSWDPRRDQDTQYF

clone_size: many
j_call: TRBJ1-2
v_call: TRBV2
d_call: .
cdr3_nt: TGTGCCAGCAGTGTGGGCCAGGCGGTGGATGGCTACACCTTC
cdr3_aa: CASSVGQAVDGYTF

clone_size: few
j_call: TRBJ2-3
v_call: TRBV12-3/TRBV12-4
d_call: .
cdr3_nt: TGTGCCAGCAGTTTAGCGATTGGCGCCGCAGATACGCAGTATTTT
cdr3_aa: CASSLAIGAADTQYF

clone_size: few
j_call: TRBJ2-7
v_call: TRBV27
d_call: .
cdr3_nt: TGTGCCAGCAGCGGTGTTTTGGGGTACGAGCAGTACTTC
cdr3_aa: CASSGVLGYEQYF

clone_size: few
j_call: TRBJ1-6
v_call: TRBV6-5
d_call: .
cdr3_nt: TGTGCCAGCAGTTACTCGATTGGAGGGGCCTCCTATAATTCACCCCTCCACTTT
cdr3_aa: CASSYSIGGASYNSPLHF

clone_size: many
j_call: TRBJ2-3
v_call: TRBV6-1
d_call: TRBD1
cdr3_nt: TGTGCCAGCAGGGGACAGGGTTGGGGCACAGATACGCAGTATTTT
cdr3_aa: CASRGQGWGTDTQYF

clone_size: .
j_call: TRBJ1-5
v_call: TRBV7-8
d_call: .
cdr3_nt: TGTGCCAGCAGCTTGGGGGCGGCGGCGGGGCAGCCCCAGCATTTT
cdr3_aa: CASSLGAAAGQPQHF